Following are 27 T cell receptor beta chains from one sample sequenced in a study of T-cell reconstitution after alpha-beta-depleted transplantation in children. A TCRbeta library incorporating unique molecular identifiers was prepared. TCRdb reprocessed the PCR reads with MiXCR, giving one entry per CDR3 protein. Of 90,000 to 130,000 distinct CDR3 sequences listed, almost 6.5% were seen once; the top ten hold roughly 23%. The material was PBMCs, mostly from graft donor cells, obtained 360 days after TCRalphabeta/CD19-depleted stem cell transplant. These receptors came from a male patient between 2 and 10 years old who had a stem cell transplant for acute lymphoblastic leukemia, so the T cells may come from the graft donor.

This clonotype appeared many times. This rearrangement joins TRBV6-2 or TRBV6-3 to TRBJ2-2, with D unresolved. The CDR3 is 13 amino acids. V lost 1 base to trimming and J lost 5 bases, with 5 bases between them. Germline V lookup: CDR1 MNHEY, CDR2 SVGEGT. In nucleotides, the CDR3 is TGTGCCAGCAGTTACTACAGAACCGGGGAGCTGTTTTTT. This codes for CASSYYRTGELFF.

This clonotype has a count of ten or more. The V call is TRBV4-3, the J call TRBJ2-1; maybe TRBD1 (7 bases). The V and J ends lost 0 bases and 0 bases respectively, with 15 bases between them. This CDR3 comprises 18 residues. Germline CDR1 is LGHNA and CDR2 is YSLEER. The CDR3 DNA sequence: TGCGCCAGCAGCCAAGAGGCGTTCAGGGGGGTCTCCTACAATGAGCAGTTCTTC. Protein product: CASSQEAFRGVSYNEQFF.

In this sample, this clonotype turned up many times. The CDR3 DNA reads as TGTGCCACCAGTGCCTTGAAACTAGCGGGAGAAAATGAGCAGTTCTTC. Translating gives CATSALKLAGENEQFF. This chain joins TRBV24-1 and TRBJ2-1; TRBD2 matches at 11 bases. This CDR3 has 16 residues. With 5 bases clipped from V and 7 bases from J, the junction kept 9 bases outside the gene matches. Germline V gene data show CDR1 as KGHDR and CDR2 as SFDVKD.

This clonotype came up many times. The V gene is TRBV12-3 or TRBV12-4, the J gene TRBJ2-7, with TRBD2 matching over 12 bases. Trimming cost V 7 bases and J 6 bases; bases outside gene matches: 16. This CDR3 comprises 17 residues. The CDR3 is CASTPPDGLAGSGEQYF. For the CDR3, the DNA is TGTGCCAGCACCCCCCCGGACGGACTAGCGGGATCGGGCGAGCAGTACTTC.

This chain uses TRBV4-3 with TRBJ2-3; tentatively, D is TRBD1 (5 bases). The CDR3 has 16 amino acids. In germline, CDR1 is LGHNA, CDR2 YSLEER. The germline V and J ends were trimmed by 1 base and 2 bases, with 13 bases remaining between them. The CDR3 sequence: CASSQGQSRPTDTQYF. For the CDR3, the DNA is TGCGCCAGCAGCCAAGGACAGAGTCGGCCCACAGATACGCAGTATTTT.

This clonotype was counted only a few times. The chain uses TRBV9 and TRBJ2-3; D not certain. Per the germline V gene, CDR1 is SGDLS and CDR2 is YYNGEE. V lost 1 base to trimming and J lost 1 base, with 10 bases between them. This CDR3 comprises 15 residues. CDR3 DNA sequence: TGTGCCAGCAGCGTATTGCCAGCCGGCACAGATACGCAGTATTTT. Residues: CASSVLPAGTDTQYF.

The V call is TRBV9, the J call TRBJ2-1; D might be TRBD2 (6 bases). Germline loops: CDR1 SGDLS, CDR2 YYNGEE. V was trimmed by 3 bases and J by 0 bases, leaving 10 bases between them. The CDR3 runs to 15 residues. CDR3 region: CASSAAGSSYNEQFF. Here the CDR3 DNA reads TGTGCCAGCAGCGCGGCGGGGAGCTCCTACAATGAGCAGTTCTTC.

This clonotype was counted many times. V usage is TRBV12-3 or TRBV12-4 and J usage is TRBJ1-2; D uncertain. The V end was cut by 6 bases, the J end by 8 bases, with 7 bases between. The CDR3 spans 10 residues. CDR3 nucleotide sequence: TGTGCCAGCAGGGCCCTCGGCTACACCTTC. Protein: CASRALGYTF.

The table lists this clonotype with a few counts. The chain joins TRBV12-5 to TRBJ2-3; 7 nucleotides agree with TRBD1. This CDR3 spans 16 amino acids. Germline CDR1 and CDR2: LGHNT and FRNRAP. Unmatched junction bases numbered 5, after V lost 0 bases and J lost 2 bases. CDR3 nucleotides: TGTGCTAGTGGTTTGGTCCCGGACAGGTCCACAGATACGCAGTATTTT. Translated: CASGLVPDRSTDTQYF.

This clonotype was seen many times. The chain combines TRBV9 with TRBJ2-1; TRBD2 aligns across 8 bases. This CDR3 has 16 residues. Germline-derived CDR1 and CDR2 are SGDLS and YYNGEE. V lost 3 bases, J lost 8 bases, and 13 bases stayed unmatched. DNA for the CDR3: TGTGCCAGCAGCGGGTCTTGGACTAGCCTGAATTATGAGCAGTTCTTC. Protein sequence: CASSGSWTSLNYEQFF.

This clonotype was counted at least ten times. The chain links TRBV9 to TRBJ1-2; the D gene is possibly TRBD1 (5 bases). The V gene's germline CDR1 is SGDLS and CDR2 YYNGEE. Deletions cut 4 bases from V and 2 bases from J, with 18 bases between. The CDR3 totals 16 residues. CDR3 protein: CASSTSPGRSNYGYTF. Written as DNA, the CDR3 is TGTGCCAGCAGCACGTCACCGGGACGGAGCAACTATGGCTACACCTTC.

The CDR3 loop is CASSSDREGLYEQYF. The CDR3 nucleotides are TGTGCCAGCAGTTCGGACAGGGAGGGACTCTACGAGCAGTACTTC. The V and J genes are TRBV6-5 and TRBJ2-7; D might be TRBD1 (8 bases). Trimming stripped 4 bases from V and 3 bases from J, with 16 bases between. The germline V gene encodes CDR1 MNHEY and CDR2 SVGAGI. The CDR3 loop spans 15 amino acids.

This chain connects TRBV7-6 to TRBJ2-7; D is uncertain. V was trimmed by 5 bases and J by 0 bases, leaving 11 bases between them. Germline V gene data show CDR1 as SGHVS and CDR2 as FNYEAQ. The CDR3 extends over 14 amino acids. The CDR3 is CASSVEAISYEQYF. CDR3 bases: TGTGCCAGCAGCGTAGAGGCCATCTCCTACGAGCAGTACTTC.

This clonotype was detected many times. One end of the junction is discordant with germline, which a read error may explain. The chain couples TRBV7-7 to TRBJ2-7; 8 bases are shared with TRBD2. CDR3 length: 15 residues. CDR1 and CDR2 (germline): SSHAT, FNYEAQ (reference sequence). The CDR3 region is CASSTGRAGVYEQYF. CDR3 sequence (DNA): TGTGCTAGCAGCACCGGACGAGCGGGAGTCTACGAGCAGTACTTC.

This clonotype was observed a handful of times. The rearrangement joins TRBV4-2 to TRBJ2-7; TRBD2 aligns across 7 bases. The trim removed 4 bases at V and 7 bases at J, leaving 19 bases unmatched. The CDR3 consists of 17 residues. In germline, CDR1 is LGHNA, CDR2 YNFKEQ. The CDR3 nucleotides read TGTGCCAGCAGCCGGTGGACACGCAACGGGAGGTTTGATGAGCAGTACTTC. This encodes CASSRWTRNGRFDEQYF.

This clonotype was seen more than once but under ten times. The chain recombines TRBV10-3 with TRBJ2-2, with D perhaps TRBD2 (5 bases). The CDR3 covers 19 residues. The V end lost 10 bases, the J end lost 0 bases, and 27 bases lay between the germline ends. From germline, CDR1 is ENHRY and CDR2 SYGVKD. CDR3 region: CATSNEGLRLAANTGELFF. The CDR3 nucleotides are TGTGCCACCTCAAATGAGGGATTGAGGCTAGCCGCGAACACCGGGGAGCTGTTTTTT.

This clonotype was counted ten times or more. This chain links TRBV10-3 with TRBJ2-3; D not certain. The CDR3 runs to 15 residues. The V gene lost 7 bases and the J gene lost 2 bases, with 16 bases spanning the gap. Germline V CDR1 and CDR2: ENHRY, SYGVKD. The DNA for the CDR3 is TGTGCCATCACCCCAGGAACATACCTCACAGATACGCAGTATTTT. It encodes CAITPGTYLTDTQYF.

This clonotype was observed many times. The chain uses TRBV5-1 and TRBJ1-5, with D unclear. CDR1 and CDR2 from the germline V gene are SGHRS and YFSETQ. This CDR3 is 14 amino acids long. Trimming shortened V by 4 bases and J by 5 bases, and 13 bases separated the two germline ends. This chain's CDR3 is CASSPWGADQPQHF. The CDR3 coding sequence is TGCGCCAGCAGCCCTTGGGGAGCGGATCAGCCCCAGCATTTT.

The chain has TRBV9 and TRBJ1-2; D unresolved. The CDR3 is made up of 18 amino acids. The germline V gene encodes CDR1 SGDLS and CDR2 YYNGEE. V lost 1 base and J lost 1, with 20 bases in between. The chain's CDR3 is CASSVLPFGRLDNYGYTF. Here the CDR3 DNA reads TGTGCCAGCAGCGTACTACCGTTTGGGCGGCTAGATAACTATGGCTACACCTTC.

In this sample, this clonotype turned up many times. In DNA form, the CDR3 reads TGTGCCAGCAGCTGGACAGGGATCCCCTACAATGAGCAGTTCTTC. Translated, it gives CASSWTGIPYNEQFF. The chain recombines TRBV12-3 or TRBV12-4 with TRBJ2-1, with TRBD1 matching 8 bases. This CDR3 comprises 15 residues. V gave up 6 bases and J gave up 2 bases; unmatched junction bases: 6.

This clonotype was observed many times. The chain couples TRBV9 to TRBJ2-3; 12 bases are a match to TRBD2. Germline loops: CDR1 SGDLS, CDR2 YYNGEE. V lost 3 bases, J lost 4 bases, and 15 bases stayed unmatched. CDR3 length: 19 residues. The CDR3 DNA is TGTGCCAGCAGCGGGACTCCTAGCGGGAGGGCCCCACACCCAGATACGCAGTATTTT. Its translation is CASSGTPSGRAPHPDTQYF.

This clonotype was counted ten times or more. The chain couples TRBV7-9 to TRBJ2-1, with D hard to call. CDR3 length: 12 amino acids. CDR1 is SEHNR, CDR2 FQNEAQ, per germline (reference sequence). Between the trimmed V and J ends, which lost 1 base and 10 bases, there was a span of 8 bases. CDR3 residues: CASSLGAGEQFF. The CDR3 DNA follows: TGTGCCAGCAGCTTAGGGGCCGGGGAGCAGTTCTTC.

This clonotype was observed a handful of times. V gene TRBV6-2 or TRBV6-3 combines with J gene TRBJ2-1, with 10 bases fitting TRBD2. This CDR3 has 16 residues. Per the germline V gene, CDR1 is MNHEY and CDR2 is SVGEGT. The V segment lost 5 bases and the J segment 4 bases; nucleotides outside the gene matches: 8. The CDR3 nucleotides are TGTGCCAGCAGTCCCTTTAGAGCGGGAGGGTACAATGAGCAGTTCTTC. This sequence encodes CASSPFRAGGYNEQFF.

This clonotype was seen at least ten times. The gene calls are TRBV4-3 and TRBJ2-7; 7 bases line up with TRBD1. The CDR3 covers 14 residues. V was pared by 0 bases and J by 6 bases, with 5 bases of the junction left unmatched. In germline, CDR1 is LGHNA, CDR2 YSLEER. The CDR3: CASSQETGRSEQYF. The CDR3 DNA reads TGCGCCAGCAGCCAAGAGACAGGGCGAAGCGAGCAGTACTTC.

This chain links TRBV6-2 or TRBV6-3 with TRBJ2-2; 11 positions match TRBD2. From germline, CDR1 is MNHEY and CDR2 SVGEGT. Trimming took 0 bases from V and 3 from J; bases not matched to a gene: 9. This CDR3 has 19 amino acids. The DNA of the CDR3 is TGTGCCAGCAGTTACTCCGGGAAAACTAGCGGGAGTTACACCGGGGAGCTGTTTTTT. This codes for CASSYSGKTSGSYTGELFF.

The chain has TRBV2 and TRBJ2-1; 7 bases are shared with TRBD1. CDR1 and CDR2 (germline): SNHLY, FYNNEI. V was pared by 11 bases and J by 7 bases, with 2 bases of the junction left unmatched. The CDR3 has 10 residues. The CDR3 here is CAHRGNEQFF. DNA for the CDR3: TGTGCCCACAGGGGAAATGAGCAGTTCTTC.

This clonotype came up many times. The chain is built from TRBV29-1 and TRBJ2-3, with no clear D. With 1 base removed from V and 0 bases from J, the gap between germline ends came to 5 bases. The CDR3 spans 13 residues. From germline, CDR1 is SQVTM and CDR2 ANQGSEA. DNA for the CDR3: TGCAGCGTTGAAGTAGACAGCACAGATACGCAGTATTTT. It is translated as CSVEVDSTDTQYF.